Following are 10 T cell receptor beta chains from one sample sequenced in a study of shared clonotypes between healthy human individuals. Sequenced by immunoSEQ multiplex PCR; TCRdb stores in-frame clones only, minus some. In the table there are about 1 million clones, 75% of which are singletons. Sample: memory CD4+ T cells sorted from blood. Subset of the sample: CD45RA-negative fraction. These receptors originate from a man aged 18 to 35 in good health.

V and J are TRBV10-3 and TRBJ1-5; D gene ambiguous. This CDR3 is built from 13 residues. CDR1 ENHRY and CDR2 SYGVKD come from the germline V gene. V lost 10 bases to trimming and J lost 2 bases, with 12 bases between them. DNA of the CDR3: TGTGCCACCGATATGGGCGGCAATCAGCCCCAGCATTTT. This encodes CATDMGGNQPQHF.

The chain carries TRBV28 and TRBJ2-1; D call uncertain. Germline V gene sequence: CDR1 MDHEN, CDR2 SYDVKM. The CDR3 length is 12 residues. V lost 2 bases, J lost 5 bases, and 4 bases lay in between. The chain's CDR3 is CASSLLNNEQFF. The CDR3 coding sequence is TGTGCCAGCAGTTTACTTAACAATGAGCAGTTCTTC. The whole variable domain, remainder taken from reference TRBV28 and TRBJ2-1, is DVKVTQSSRYLVKRTGEKVFLECVQDMDHENMFWYRQDPGLGLRLIYFSYDVKMKEKGDIPEGYSVSREKKERFSLILESASTNQTSMYLCASSLLNNEQFFGPGTRLTVL.

The chain joins TRBV2 to TRBJ2-7; unclear D gene. CDR1 and CDR2 (germline): SNHLY, FYNNEI. Deletions cut 8 bases from V and 2 bases from J, with 13 bases between. The CDR3 is 13 residues long. The CDR3 reads CASGSRLPYEQYF. In DNA, the CDR3 is TGTGCCAGCGGTTCTAGATTACCCTACGAGCAGTACTTC.

Note on this clone: Other nucleotide sequences from this sample produce the same CDR3. The chain employs TRBV6-4 and TRBJ1-2; D is ambiguous. This CDR3 is built from 11 residues. V lost 3 bases to trimming and J lost 7 bases, with 6 bases between them. The germline V gene has CDR1 MRHNA and CDR2 SNTAGT. CDR3 coding DNA: TGTGCCAGCAGTGATGGAGGTGGCTACACCTTC. Translated, it gives CASSDGGGYTF.

V gene TRBV7-9 combines with J gene TRBJ2-3; either TRBD1 or TRBD2 may fit D (6 bases each). The CDR3 is 12 amino acids. V was pared by 6 bases and J by 13 bases, with 17 bases between. Per germline, CDR1 SEHNR and CDR2 FQNEAQ (reference sequence). CDR3 sequence reads: CASRGGYRTKYF. In DNA, the CDR3 is TGTGCCAGCAGGGGGGGCTACCGCACAAAGTATTTT.

The J gene is TRBJ1-5, the V gene TRBV11-2; TRBD1 matches 7 bases. CDR3 length: 15 residues. V shed 5 bases and J 3 bases; nucleotides not matched to a gene: 7. Germline CDR1 and CDR2: SGHAT and FQNNGV. The CDR3 protein is CASSPDREYNQPQHF. CDR3 DNA: TGTGCCAGCAGCCCCGACAGGGAATACAATCAGCCCCAGCATTTT.

The gene calls are TRBV10-3 and TRBJ2-4; no clear D. The CDR3 extends over 14 amino acids. Trimming cost V 2 bases and J 0 bases, with 5 bases left between them. CDR1 is ENHRY, CDR2 SYGVKD, per germline. CDR3 DNA sequence: TGTGCCATCAGTGAGGCTGTAGCCAAAAACATTCAGTACTTC. Protein: CAISEAVAKNIQYF.

This clone was seen only once. The chain is built from TRBV9 and TRBJ1-4, with D unclear. The CDR3 is 15 amino acids. Germline V CDR1 and CDR2: SGDLS, YYNGEE. The germline V and J ends were trimmed by 4 bases and 4 bases, with 14 bases remaining between them. CDR3 DNA sequence: TGTGCCAGCAGCCCCGGACGTCTGGGTAATGAAAAACTGTTTTTT. This gives the protein CASSPGRLGNEKLFF.

This chain uses TRBV4-1 with TRBJ2-7; D remains ambiguous. The CDR3 covers 14 residues. CDR1 MGHRA and CDR2 YSYEKL come from the germline V gene. Trimming cost V 3 bases and J 1 base, with 10 bases left between them. CDR3 DNA sequence: TGCGCCAGCAGCCATCCTCTCATTTCCTACGAGCAGTACTTC. Its translation: CASSHPLISYEQYF.

The chain uses TRBV14 and TRBJ1-1, with 7 bases identical to TRBD1. The CDR3 has 16 amino acids. Germline V lookup: CDR1 SGHDN, CDR2 FVKESK. Trimming cost V 2 bases and J 4 bases; bases outside gene matches: 10. The CDR3 DNA sequence: TGTGCCAGCAGCCAAAGGGCCCCAGGGGGTGGCACTGAAGCTTTCTTT. It encodes CASSQRAPGGGTEAFF.